The 21 T cell receptor beta chains below come from one sample, sequenced in a study of neoadjuvant anti-PD-1 for oral cavity cancer. Data came from immunoSEQ multiplex PCR; TCRdb stores just in-frame clones and leaves some out. Of fewer than 90,000 clones detected, 84% appear once; the ten largest clones hold over 3%. The sequences come from PBMCs, collected before nivolumab (anti-PD-1) treatment. These receptors originate from a person aged 40 to 85 with oral cavity squamous cell carcinoma.

This clone was counted a single time. The rearrangement uses TRBV2 and TRBJ1-3; no clear D. The CDR3 sequence is 13 residues long. Germline CDR1 is SNHLY and CDR2 is FYNNEI. The germline V and J ends were trimmed by 5 bases and 0 bases, with 5 bases remaining between them. The CDR3 DNA is TGTGCCAGCAGTCCGTCCTCTGGAAACACCATATATTTT. Amino acids: CASSPSSGNTIYF.

The chain combines TRBV6-5 with TRBJ1-5, with TRBD1 matching over 7 bases. Germline values: CDR1 MNHEY, CDR2 SVGAGI. This CDR3 spans 14 amino acids. With 4 bases clipped from V and 3 bases from J, the junction kept 3 bases outside the gene matches. The CDR3 spells CASSWTGDNQPQHF. The CDR3 region has the DNA TGTGCCAGCAGTTGGACAGGCGACAATCAGCCCCAGCATTTT.

This clone was found many times. The gene calls are TRBV27 and TRBJ2-1; no definite D call. This CDR3 spans 12 amino acids. Germline V CDR1 and CDR2: MNHEY, SMNVEV (reference sequence). V was clipped by 6 bases and J by 6 bases, with 9 bases between them. CDR3 bases: TGTGCCAGCAGCTCCACGGTCAATGAGCAGTTCTTC. This sequence encodes CASSSTVNEQFF.

The sample holds one count of this clone. The CDR3 protein is CASRTPGPRDVGYF. CDR3 bases: TGTGCCAGCAGAACTCCGGGACCCCGGGACGTGGGGTATTTT. The chain employs TRBV6-6 and TRBJ2-3; D assignment may be TRBD1 or TRBD2 (5 bases each). V lost 6 bases and J 14 bases, leaving 24 bases between the germline ends. The CDR3 has 14 residues. Germline CDR1 is MNHNY and CDR2 is SVGAGI (reference sequence).

The V gene is TRBV19, the J gene TRBJ1-3, with TRBD1 matching 12 bases. The CDR3 totals 15 residues. Germline CDR1 LNHDA, CDR2 SQIVND (reference sequence). The trim removed 7 bases at V and 4 bases at J, leaving 5 bases unmatched. The CDR3 spells CASTLGQGAGNTIYF. In DNA, the CDR3 is TGTGCCAGTACCCTGGGACAGGGGGCAGGAAACACCATATATTTT.

The CDR3 coding sequence is TGTGCCAGCAGCGGACTAGATGAAACCCAGTACTTC. Protein product: CASSGLDETQYF. V and J are TRBV6-1 and TRBJ2-5; the match to TRBD2 covers 7 bases. Germline values: CDR1 MNHNS, CDR2 SASEGT. There are 12 residues in the CDR3. V was clipped by 6 bases and J by 8 bases; unmatched bases: 6.

The chain links TRBV29-1 to TRBJ1-3, with D uncertain. Germline-derived CDR1 and CDR2 are SQVTM and ANQGSEA. The V end lost 6 bases, the J end lost 0 bases, and 9 bases lay between the germline ends. This CDR3 has 13 residues. CDR3 in amino acids: CSVGQSSGNTIYF. CDR3 in DNA: TGCAGCGTAGGGCAAAGCTCTGGAAACACCATATATTTT.

The J gene is TRBJ2-1, the V gene TRBV6-5; 13 bases map to TRBD2. The germline gives CDR1 MNHEY, CDR2 SVGAGI. This CDR3 is built from 15 residues. J gave up 6 bases and V 7 bases, and 6 bases lay outside the gene matches. This chain's CDR3 is CASTRGTSGTNEQFF. The DNA for the CDR3 is TGTGCCAGCACGCGCGGGACTAGCGGGACCAATGAGCAGTTCTTC.

The V and J genes are TRBV5-1 and TRBJ2-5; D remains unclear. This CDR3 has 11 residues. Trimming removed 4 bases from V and 7 bases from J, with 8 bases in between. Germline values: CDR1 SGHRS, CDR2 YFSETQ. CDR3 amino acids: CASSDTGTQYF. CDR3 coding DNA: TGCGCCAGCAGCGACACCGGGACCCAGTACTTC.

Note on this clone: At one end the junction does not follow the germline gene, possibly because of a read error. The chain is built from TRBV5-8 and TRBJ2-7; D is uncertain. The CDR3 has 11 amino acids. Per the germline V gene, CDR1 is SGHTS and CDR2 is YDEGEE. The CDR3, as DNA: TGTGTCAGCAGCTTCCGGTACGAGCAGTACTTC. It yields the protein CVSSFRYEQYF.

The chain joins TRBV28 to TRBJ2-7; possibly TRBD2 for D (6 bases). V lost 5 bases and J lost 6, with 17 bases in between. The CDR3 covers 14 residues. CDR1 and CDR2 from the germline V gene are MDHEN and SYDVKM. The CDR3 coding sequence is TGTGCCAGCAGTGGTATCGGGAGTATACCCGAGCAGTACTTC. Translated: CASSGIGSIPEQYF.

The CDR3: CASSSQAETQYF. The CDR3, as DNA: TGTGCCAGCAGCTCTCAGGCCGAGACCCAGTACTTC. J is TRBJ2-5 and V is TRBV5-4; D is uncertain. The CDR3 sequence is 12 residues long. Germline V gene data show CDR1 as SGHNT and CDR2 as YYREEE (reference sequence). Trimming removed 3 bases at V and 5 bases at J, with 8 bases between.

The genes are TRBV28 and TRBJ1-1; D is perhaps TRBD1 (5 bases). CDR3 length equals 15 residues. V dropped 3 bases and J dropped 6 bases, with 17 bases sitting between them. Germline V CDR1 and CDR2: MDHEN, SYDVKM. The CDR3 region is CASSFGTVEHPEAFF. CDR3 in DNA: TGTGCCAGCAGTTTTGGGACCGTCGAACACCCTGAAGCTTTCTTT. The entire variable domain, with the rest obtained from reference TRBV28 and TRBJ1-1, is as follows: DVKVTQSSRYLVKRTGEKVFLECVQDMDHENMFWYRQDPGLGLRLIYFSYDVKMKEKGDIPEGYSVSREKKERFSLILESASTNQTSMYLCASSFGTVEHPEAFFGQGTRLTVV.

V usage is TRBV30 and J usage is TRBJ2-1; the D gene could be TRBD1 or TRBD2 (5 bases each). This CDR3 has 15 amino acids. From germline, CDR1 is GTSNPN and CDR2 SVGIG (reference sequence). V was trimmed by 2 bases and J by 5 bases, leaving 16 bases between them. The CDR3 sequence: CAWSFGTRRNNEQFF. The CDR3 DNA is TGTGCCTGGAGTTTCGGGACCAGAAGGAACAATGAGCAGTTCTTC.

Worth noting for this clone: Sequence at one end of the junction differs from germline and may be a read error. V and J are TRBV7-7 and TRBJ2-5; 13 bases are a match to TRBD2. Germline V CDR1 and CDR2: SSHAT, FNYEAQ (reference sequence). This CDR3 is built from 16 residues. CDR3 in amino acids: CASSLGTSGIGETQYF. The CDR3 DNA sequence: TGTGCTAGCAGCCTGGGGACTAGCGGGATTGGAGAGACCCAGTACTTC.

The CDR3 reads CASRFPSGSETQYF. The CDR3 bases are TGCGCCAGCAGGTTCCCTAGCGGGAGTGAGACCCAGTACTTC. The gene calls are TRBV5-1 and TRBJ2-5; 10 nucleotides agree with TRBD2. The germline CDR1 and CDR2 sequences are SGHRS and YFSETQ. V lost 5 bases, J lost 5 bases, and 6 bases stayed unmatched. This CDR3 has 14 residues.

The rearrangement joins TRBV6-6 to TRBJ1-6, with D possibly being TRBD1 (6 bases). This CDR3 has 15 residues. Trimming shortened V by 0 bases and J by 5 bases, and 8 bases separated the two germline ends. The V gene's germline CDR1 is MNHNY and CDR2 SVGAGI (reference sequence). For the CDR3, the DNA is TGTGCCAGCAGTTACTCTGGGACAAATAATTCACCCCTCCACTTT. Translation gives CASSYSGTNNSPLHF.

The V and J genes are TRBV4-1 and TRBJ1-5; maybe TRBD1 (5 bases). Germline V gene lookup returns CDR1 MGHRA and CDR2 YSYEKL. CDR3 length: 17 amino acids. Trimming removed 1 base from V and 0 bases from J, with 13 bases in between. For the CDR3, the DNA is TGCGCCAGCAGCCAAGCTGAGGGGTTCACTAGCAATCAGCCCCAGCATTTT. The encoded protein is CASSQAEGFTSNQPQHF.

The V gene is TRBV6-1, the J gene TRBJ2-1; 7 bases map to TRBD1. CDR1 MNHNS and CDR2 SASEGT come from the germline V gene. The V and J ends lost 1 base and 6 bases, in that order; junction bases with no gene match: 9. This CDR3 region has 16 residues. In nucleotides, the CDR3 is TGTGCCAGCAGTGAAGAAGAGACAGGGATCCGCAATGAGCAGTTCTTC. Its translation is CASSEEETGIRNEQFF.

The rearrangement joins TRBV15 to TRBJ1-1, with D hard to call. The CDR3 length is 18 residues. Trimming shortened V by 5 bases and J by 0 bases, and 22 bases separated the two germline ends. The germline gives CDR1 LNHNV, CDR2 YYDKDF (reference sequence). Written as DNA, the CDR3 is TGTGCCACCAGCGGGGAACGTAGTTTAAGACCTATGAACACTGAAGCTTTCTTT. Amino acids: CATSGERSLRPMNTEAFF.

The chain couples TRBV5-1 to TRBJ2-5; the D is unclear. V lost 4 bases to trimming and J lost 3 bases, with 10 bases between them. The CDR3 contains 13 residues. CDR1 is SGHRS and CDR2 is YFSETQ in the germline V gene. The CDR3 here is CASSPVPKETQYF. The CDR3 nucleotides read TGCGCCAGCAGCCCCGTCCCGAAAGAGACCCAGTACTTC.